Below, 25 T cell receptor beta chains from the same sample are listed, as sequenced in a study of T cells after yellow fever vaccination. One entry per CDR3 protein results from TCRdb running MiXCR on the 5' RACE reads. In the table there are some 390,000 distinct CDR3 sequences, under 7.5% of which are singletons. The sample was PBMCs, taken 5 days after the yellow fever booster vaccination. Receptors originate from a man aged 25-40 years who received the YFV17D yellow fever vaccine.

This clonotype occurred a few times. The V and J genes are TRBV7-9 and TRBJ2-3; 8 nucleotides match TRBD1. Losses at the gene ends were 5 bases for V and 5 bases for J; bases not matched to a gene: 6. Germline V gene lookup returns CDR1 SEHNR and CDR2 FQNEAQ (reference sequence). This CDR3 has 14 residues. This CDR3 is CASSPGQGEDTQYF. DNA for the CDR3: TGTGCCAGCAGCCCCGGACAGGGCGAAGATACGCAGTATTTT.

In its sample, this clonotype was seen a few times. The chain recombines TRBV6-1 with TRBJ2-7, with 13 bases aligning to TRBD2. The J segment lost 0 bases and the V segment lost 6 bases, leaving 8 bases of the junction unmatched. This CDR3 region has 17 residues. CDR1 and CDR2 from the germline V gene are MNHNS and SASEGT. In DNA form, the CDR3 reads TGTGCCAGCAGGGAACTAGCGGGAGGGCCCCCCTCCTACGAGCAGTACTTC. It translates to CASRELAGGPPSYEQYF.

This clonotype showed up many times. This chain connects TRBV5-4 to TRBJ2-3; D possibly matches TRBD1 or TRBD2 (5 bases each). The V end lost 4 bases, the J end lost 4 bases, and 19 bases lay between the germline ends. Germline V gene lookup returns CDR1 SGHNT and CDR2 YYREEE (reference sequence). The CDR3 totals 16 residues. The CDR3 nucleotides are TGTGCCAGCAGCCCCAAAGCTGGGCAGGGACCAGATACGCAGTATTTT. This encodes CASSPKAGQGPDTQYF.

The chain has TRBV5-1 and TRBJ2-2; a possible D gene is TRBD2 (5 bases). Per the germline V gene, CDR1 is SGHRS and CDR2 is YFSETQ. The CDR3 loop spans 12 amino acids. Trimming pared 7 bases from V and 7 bases from J, leaving 11 bases between. The CDR3 loop is CASQPGFGELFF. The CDR3 DNA follows: TGCGCCAGCCAACCGGGGTTCGGGGAGCTGTTTTTT.

This clonotype was detected many times. The chain employs TRBV20-1 and TRBJ2-4; D is unclear. CDR3 length equals 11 residues. V lost 3 bases and J lost 7, with 7 bases in between. The V gene's germline CDR1 is DFQATT and CDR2 SNEGSKA (reference sequence). The DNA for the CDR3 is TGCAGTGCTAGGGACCGTAACATTCAGTACTTC. Translating it yields CSARDRNIQYF.

This sequence joins TRBV12-3 or TRBV12-4 and TRBJ2-1; 7 bases are shared with TRBD2. This CDR3 contains 13 residues. V lost 7 bases, J lost 6 bases, and 6 bases stayed unmatched. The DNA for the CDR3 is TGTGCCAGCATTTGGGCTAGCGGCAATGAGCAGTTCTTC. The encoded protein is CASIWASGNEQFF.

This clonotype was counted at least ten times. This chain joins TRBV7-8 and TRBJ2-2; D might be TRBD1 (6 bases). This CDR3 has 14 residues. Germline assignment: CDR1 SGHVS and CDR2 FQNEAQ. Trimming took 5 bases from V and 6 from J, leaving 13 bases between them. DNA of the CDR3: TGTGCCAGCAGCGAACAGGGAAACGCCGGGGAGCTGTTTTTT. Protein sequence: CASSEQGNAGELFF.

The V and J genes are TRBV5-1 and TRBJ2-1, with 7 positions matching TRBD2. Per germline, CDR1 SGHRS and CDR2 YFSETQ. The CDR3 totals 15 residues. V lost 4 bases and J lost 0; bases outside the gene matches: 4. The CDR3 spells CASSTSGISYNEQFF. In DNA form, the CDR3 reads TGCGCCAGCAGCACAAGCGGGATCTCCTACAATGAGCAGTTCTTC.

V and J are TRBV7-8 and TRBJ2-3, with D unresolved. The CDR3 runs to 16 residues. Germline-derived CDR1 and CDR2 are SGHVS and FQNEAQ. Trimming removed 2 bases from V and 4 bases from J, with 16 bases in between. CDR3 in amino acids: CASSLLRAEVPDTQYF. In DNA form, the CDR3 reads TGTGCCAGCAGCTTATTACGGGCGGAAGTTCCAGATACGCAGTATTTT.

The V gene is TRBV4-3, the J gene TRBJ2-3; 9 bases match TRBD2. This CDR3 is 17 amino acids long. Germline V gives CDR1 LGHNA, CDR2 YSLEER. V lost 0 bases and J lost 0; bases outside the gene matches: 4. The CDR3 DNA reads TGCGCCAGCAGCCAAGAACGACTAGCGGCTAGCACAGATACGCAGTATTTT. It yields the protein CASSQERLAASTDTQYF.

This chain connects TRBV7-9 to TRBJ2-7, with TRBD1 identical over 8 bases. Germline values: CDR1 SEHNR, CDR2 FQNEAQ (reference sequence). Trimming took 4 bases from V and 4 from J; bases not matched to a gene: 12. The CDR3 loop spans 16 amino acids. The CDR3 sequence: CASSSLIRDRMYEQYF. The CDR3 coding sequence is TGTGCCAGCAGCTCGCTGATCCGGGACAGGATGTACGAGCAGTACTTC.

With respect to this clonotype: One junction end disagrees with the germline gene, perhaps due to a read error. V is TRBV20-1 and J is TRBJ2-1, with D unresolved. The length of the CDR3 is 10 residues. Germline lookup yields CDR1 DFQATT and CDR2 SNEGSKA (reference sequence). CDR3 sequence: CSASNNEQFF. The CDR3 nucleotides are TGCAGTGCCTCCAACAATGAGCAGTTCTTC.

This clonotype showed up just a few times. V is TRBV9 and J is TRBJ2-5; D is unclear. There are 15 residues in the CDR3. With 0 bases removed from V and 5 bases from J, the gap between germline ends came to 14 bases. Germline V gene data show CDR1 as SGDLS and CDR2 as YYNGEE. The CDR3 DNA follows: TGTGCCAGCAGCGTAGAGGTGGGCCCAGCGGAGACCCAGTACTTC. Translating gives CASSVEVGPAETQYF.

Ten or more counts support this clonotype. V gene TRBV20-1 combines with J gene TRBJ2-4; TRBD2 might be the D (6 bases). Per germline, CDR1 DFQATT and CDR2 SNEGSKA (reference sequence). The CDR3 is made up of 10 amino acids. V was shortened by 6 bases and J by 14 bases, with 14 bases between the two germline ends. CDR3 in amino acids: CSAPGGTEYF. Here the CDR3 DNA reads TGCAGTGCACCTGGGGGGACTGAGTACTTC.

Many counts were recorded for this clonotype. The V and J genes are TRBV6-1 and TRBJ2-2; D not certain. Germline V gives CDR1 MNHNS, CDR2 SASEGT. This CDR3 spans 13 amino acids. V dropped 8 bases and J dropped 4 bases, with 11 bases sitting between them. CDR3 residues: CASRESSTGELFF. The DNA for the CDR3 is TGTGCCAGCCGCGAAAGTAGCACCGGGGAGCTGTTTTTT.

This clonotype was observed a handful of times. V usage is TRBV29-1 and J usage is TRBJ2-7; unclear D gene. From germline, CDR1 is SQVTM and CDR2 ANQGSEA. The CDR3 has 13 residues. Trimming took 4 bases from V and 2 from J, leaving 12 bases between them. The CDR3: CSVGSGNAYEQYF. The DNA of the CDR3 is TGCAGCGTTGGGTCTGGCAACGCCTACGAGCAGTACTTC.

This clonotype was recorded at least ten times. V is TRBV7-9 and J is TRBJ2-1; no firm D call. The CDR3 has 15 amino acids. V dropped 2 bases and J dropped 7 bases, with 15 bases sitting between them. CDR1 is SEHNR and CDR2 is FQNEAQ in the germline V gene (reference sequence). CDR3 amino acids: CASSLLSGEVNEQFF. The CDR3 DNA reads as TGTGCCAGCAGCTTATTATCAGGAGAGGTAAATGAGCAGTTCTTC.

This sequence joins TRBV27 and TRBJ2-7; D gene uncertain. CDR3 length equals 14 residues. Per germline, CDR1 MNHEY and CDR2 SMNVEV (reference sequence). Trimming removed 8 bases from V and 0 bases from J, with 14 bases in between. CDR3 sequence: CASQEWASSYEQYF. The CDR3 nucleotides are TGTGCCAGCCAGGAATGGGCCAGCTCCTACGAGCAGTACTTC.

This clonotype was seen ten or more times. The gene calls are TRBV29-1 and TRBJ2-7; D possibly matches TRBD1 or TRBD2 (5 bases each). The CDR3 is 13 residues long. Trimming removed 6 bases at V and 5 bases at J, with 17 bases between. The germline V gene has CDR1 SQVTM and CDR2 ANQGSEA. CDR3 DNA sequence: TGCAGCGTCGGGCCCTCGGGGCGAGACGAGCAGTACTTC. Translated: CSVGPSGRDEQYF.

This clonotype was seen only a few times. The chain recombines TRBV20-1 with TRBJ2-3, with D hard to call. CDR3 length equals 14 residues. Per the germline V gene, CDR1 is DFQATT and CDR2 is SNEGSKA (reference sequence). The V gene lost 2 bases and the J gene lost 5 bases, with 14 bases spanning the gap. CDR3 DNA: TGCAGTGCTAGATCACGTCCGATAGGAGATACGCAGTATTTT. It encodes CSARSRPIGDTQYF.

This clonotype was counted between two and nine times. The chain combines TRBV12-5 with TRBJ2-2, with 8 bases lining up with TRBD2. Germline CDR1 is LGHNT and CDR2 is FRNRAP. V shed 1 base, J shed 6 bases, and the junction held 7 bases outside the gene matches. CDR3 length: 16 amino acids. In nucleotides, the CDR3 is TGTGCTAGTGGTTTGGAGACTAGCGCGGTGGCCGGGGAGCTGTTTTTT. This codes for CASGLETSAVAGELFF.

This clonotype was detected a few times. V usage is TRBV6-2 or TRBV6-3 and J usage is TRBJ2-3, with 10 bases aligning to TRBD2. There are 15 residues in the CDR3. The V segment lost 6 bases and the J segment 5 bases; nucleotides outside the gene matches: 8. Germline V gene lookup returns CDR1 MNHEY and CDR2 SVGEGT. The CDR3 loop is CASSPTSGNGDTQYF. The CDR3 coding sequence is TGTGCCAGCAGCCCAACTAGCGGGAACGGAGATACGCAGTATTTT.

The rearrangement uses TRBV11-2 and TRBJ2-3; D is possibly TRBD2 (6 bases). The CDR3 has 17 residues. CDR1 and CDR2 from the germline V gene are SGHAT and FQNNGV. Trimming left V 7 bases short and J 1 base short, with 21 bases between. The CDR3 nucleotides are TGTGCCAGCATGCCTCTTGATTGGGGGACTGGCACAGATACGCAGTATTTT. Translating gives CASMPLDWGTGTDTQYF. Complete variable domain (other parts from reference TRBV11-2 and TRBJ2-3): EAGVAQSPRYKIIEKRQSVAFWCNPISGHATLYWYQQILGQGPKLLIQFQNNGVVDDSQLPKDRFSAERLKGVDSTLKIQPAKLEDSAVYLCASMPLDWGTGTDTQYFGPGTRLTVL.

V gene TRBV7-2 combines with J gene TRBJ2-3, with unresolved D. The ends were cut back, 7 bases at V and 4 bases at J, with 0 bases in the middle. The CDR3 spans 9 residues. Germline assignment: CDR1 SGHTA and CDR2 FQGNSA. The CDR3 sequence is CASTDTQYF. The CDR3 DNA reads as TGTGCCAGCACAGATACGCAGTATTTT.

The sample holds a few counts of this clonotype. V is TRBV29-1 and J is TRBJ2-7; TRBD1 matches at 7 bases. This CDR3 has 12 amino acids. Trimming cost V 6 bases and J 2 bases; bases outside gene matches: 4. Germline-derived CDR1 and CDR2 are SQVTM and ANQGSEA. The CDR3 sequence is CSVRQGPYEQYF. The CDR3, as DNA: TGCAGCGTACGACAGGGACCCTACGAGCAGTACTTC.